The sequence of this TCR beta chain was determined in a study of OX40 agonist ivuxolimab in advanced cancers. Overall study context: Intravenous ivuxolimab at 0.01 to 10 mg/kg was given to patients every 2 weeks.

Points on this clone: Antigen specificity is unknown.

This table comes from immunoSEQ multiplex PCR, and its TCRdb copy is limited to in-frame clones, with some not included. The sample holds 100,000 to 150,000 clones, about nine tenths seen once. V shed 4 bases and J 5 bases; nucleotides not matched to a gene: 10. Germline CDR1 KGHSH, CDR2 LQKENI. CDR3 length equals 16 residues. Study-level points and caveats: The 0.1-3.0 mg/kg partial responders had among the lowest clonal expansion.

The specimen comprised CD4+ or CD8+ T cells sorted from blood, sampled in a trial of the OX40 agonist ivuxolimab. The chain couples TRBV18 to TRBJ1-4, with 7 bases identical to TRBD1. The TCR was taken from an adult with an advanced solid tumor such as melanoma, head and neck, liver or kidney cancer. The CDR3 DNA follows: TGTGCCAGCTCACTTCAACCTGGGACAGTGAATGAAAAACTGTTTTTT. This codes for CASSLQPGTVNEKLFF. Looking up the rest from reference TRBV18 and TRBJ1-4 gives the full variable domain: NAGVMQNPRHLVRRRGQEARLRCSPMKGHSHVYWYRQLPEEGLKFMVYLQKENIIDESGMPKERFSAEFPKEGPSILRIQQVVRGDSAAYFCASSLQPGTVNEKLFFGSGTQLSVL.